The 15 T cell receptor beta chains below all came from one sample that was sequenced in a study of T cell repertoires in cytomegalovirus infection. No antigen has been assigned to these receptors. TCRdb passed the reads through MiXCR, listing each CDR3 protein once. The data show hundreds of thousands of distinct CDR3 sequences, 30% to 35% seen once. This material consisted of cultured PBMCs, taken from culture after CMV antigen stimulation. Source of these receptors: a human donor in good health (CMV status not recorded). Some clones in this sample may be carry-over from other donors' samples.

V and J are TRBV6-1 and TRBJ1-1; D is perhaps TRBD1 (5 bases). V was cut by 5 bases and J by 6 bases, with 16 bases left in between. Germline CDR1 is MNHNS and CDR2 is SASEGT. The CDR3 runs to 14 residues. In nucleotides, the CDR3 is TGTGCCAGCAGTTGGACTCAAAGAGGGGCTGAAGCTTTCTTT. Translation: CASSWTQRGAEAFF.

This clonotype was detected only a few times. The CDR3 DNA follows: TGTGCCAGTAGAGGACAGGCAACTAATGAAAAACTGTTTTTT. This codes for CASRGQATNEKLFF. The chain combines TRBV19 with TRBJ1-4, with 7 bases that match TRBD1. CDR3 length equals 14 residues. Germline trimming cut 6 bases from V and 0 bases from J; bases unmatched to any gene: 1. In germline, CDR1 is LNHDA, CDR2 SQIVND (reference sequence).

V gene TRBV24-1 combines with J gene TRBJ2-4, with 8 bases matching TRBD2. The CDR3 length is 14 residues. Trimming took 3 bases from V and 12 from J; bases not matched to a gene: 9. CDR1 is KGHDR, CDR2 SFDVKD, per germline. The CDR3 region is CATSDTRGGRGQYF. The CDR3 DNA is TGTGCCACCAGTGATACCCGGGGGGGGCGCGGTCAGTACTTC.

The chain combines TRBV6-6 with TRBJ2-2; D may be TRBD1 (6 bases). The CDR3 consists of 14 residues. CDR1 is MNHNY and CDR2 is SVGAGI in the germline V gene (reference sequence). With 4 bases removed from V and 7 bases from J, the gap between germline ends came to 13 bases. The DNA for the CDR3 is TGTGCCAGCAGTTCCCTAGGGACAAGCGGGGAGCTGTTTTTT. Translation gives CASSSLGTSGELFF.

This clonotype has at least ten counts. V is TRBV7-2 and J is TRBJ1-5; possibly TRBD1 for D (6 bases). V was cut by 5 bases and J by 3 bases, with 14 bases left in between. CDR1 and CDR2 from the germline V gene are SGHTA and FQGNSA. This CDR3 contains 15 residues. The CDR3 spells CASSRKQGDNQPQHF. The CDR3 DNA sequence: TGTGCCAGCAGCCGAAAACAGGGAGACAATCAGCCCCAGCATTTT.

This clonotype was seen more than once but under ten times. J is TRBJ2-3 and V is TRBV2; the D is unclear. Between the trimmed V and J ends, which lost 7 bases and 1 base, there was a span of 12 bases. CDR1 and CDR2 from the germline V gene are SNHLY and FYNNEI. The CDR3 spans 14 residues. The CDR3 here is CASTPFPGTDTQYF. The CDR3 bases are TGTGCCAGCACCCCCTTCCCCGGCACAGATACGCAGTATTTT.

This clonotype was seen ten or more times. The chain links TRBV12-3 or TRBV12-4 to TRBJ2-1; the D gene is possibly TRBD2 (6 bases). The V gene lost 1 base and the J gene lost 9 bases, with 16 bases spanning the gap. The CDR3 totals 15 residues. CDR3 residues: CASSLEGALAGEQFF. Here the CDR3 DNA reads TGTGCCAGCAGTTTAGAGGGCGCACTAGCTGGTGAGCAGTTCTTC.

The gene calls are TRBV19 and TRBJ2-1; D unclear. Trimming removed 6 bases at V and 10 bases at J, with 13 bases between. Germline-derived CDR1 and CDR2 are LNHDA and SQIVND (reference sequence). CDR3 length: 12 residues. In DNA, the CDR3 is TGTGCCAGTAGGGACCTAGATTCCGAGCAGTTCTTC. Residues: CASRDLDSEQFF.

This clonotype was observed a handful of times. The V call is TRBV10-2, the J call TRBJ2-1; D may be TRBD2 (5 bases). The CDR3 contains 15 residues. Trimming cost V 8 bases and J 7 bases, with 21 bases left between them. CDR1 is WSHSY, CDR2 SAAADI, per germline. CDR3 bases: TGCGCCAGCGGGTCCACCGTGATGAGGGATAATGAGCAGTTCTTC. This codes for CASGSTVMRDNEQFF.

This sequence joins TRBV6-5 and TRBJ2-5, with 9 bases fitting TRBD1. The CDR3 length is 17 residues. Germline values: CDR1 MNHEY, CDR2 SVGAGI. V shed 7 bases, J shed 4 bases, and the junction held 16 bases outside the gene matches. The CDR3 sequence: CASKSGYGTGIVETQYF. The CDR3 bases are TGTGCCAGCAAGTCCGGTTATGGGACAGGGATTGTAGAGACCCAGTACTTC.

The chain links TRBV3-1 to TRBJ1-1; 7 bases align to TRBD1. There are 14 residues in the CDR3. Per germline, CDR1 LGHDT and CDR2 YNNKEL (reference sequence). The trim removed 5 bases at V and 4 bases at J, leaving 7 bases unmatched. This CDR3 reads CASSSGQVSTEAFF. The CDR3 DNA sequence: TGTGCCAGCAGCTCCGGACAGGTCAGCACTGAAGCTTTCTTT.

The V gene is TRBV7-4, the J gene TRBJ2-7; TRBD2 aligns across 13 bases. V was clipped by 1 base and J by 4 bases; unmatched bases: 4. Germline values: CDR1 SGHVT, CDR2 SQSDAQ. The CDR3 has 16 amino acids. The CDR3 here is CASSLDSTSGRYEQYF. CDR3 DNA: TGTGCCAGCAGCTTAGATTCGACTAGCGGGAGGTACGAGCAGTACTTC.

This clonotype was recorded once. The chain links TRBV20-1 to TRBJ2-5; D unclear. Germline values: CDR1 DFQATT, CDR2 SNEGSKA (reference sequence). V shed 3 bases and J shed 1 base, with 6 bases lying between them. The CDR3 extends over 12 amino acids. DNA of the CDR3: TGCAGTGCTAGTATTTCCCAAGAGACCCAGTACTTC. Protein sequence: CSASISQETQYF.

This clonotype showed up just a few times. V is TRBV18 and J is TRBJ1-5, with TRBD1 matching 8 bases. J gave up 6 bases and V 2 bases, and 3 bases lay outside the gene matches. The CDR3 is 14 amino acids. Germline V lookup: CDR1 KGHSH, CDR2 LQKENI. This chain's CDR3 is CASSPSGGGQPQHF. The CDR3 DNA reads as TGTGCCAGCTCACCATCAGGGGGCGGTCAGCCCCAGCATTTT.

This chain uses TRBV20-1 with TRBJ2-1, with D possibly TRBD2 on 6 matching bases. Trimming removed 6 bases at V and 6 bases at J, with 15 bases between. The CDR3 is made up of 13 amino acids. Germline V gene data show CDR1 as DFQATT and CDR2 as SNEGSKA (reference sequence). The CDR3 nucleotides are TGCAGTGCAACTACTACGACTAGCAATGAGCAGTTCTTC. Translation: CSATTTTSNEQFF.